This TCR beta chain was captured in a study of T cell responses to AZD1222 COVID-19 vaccine. Study-level results: The study found vaccine-associated CD4 TCRs spanning spike, dominant at 160-218 and 743-854. Of the AZD1222 recipients, only 5 or 6 were seropositive at baseline. The study found Spike-specific TCR breadth and depth rose after two AZD1222 doses.

A remark on this clone: The target antigen is unknown.

CDR3 length: 15 amino acids. Germline CDR1 reads KGHSH; CDR2 reads LQKENI. V lost 4 bases and J lost 4; bases outside the gene matches: 6. TCRdb's table, derived via immunoSEQ multiplex PCR, lists solely in-frame clones and lacks some. Here the sample spans 140,000 to 150,000 clones, around nine tenths being singletons. The specimen comprised peripheral blood, sampled on day 0 of MenACWY control vaccination. The chain recombines TRBV18 with TRBJ1-3; 8 bases map to TRBD1. This sequence was found in an adult in good health. The CDR3 bases are TGTGCCAGCTCACGCGCGACAGGGGTCGGAAACACCATATATTTT. It codes for CASSRATGVGNTIYF.